The count of the clone carrying this T cell receptor (beta chain) is one. Its target is not known. This entry comes from a study of shared clonotypes between healthy human individuals. Overall study context: The study used three CD4 naive, three CD4 memory, two CD8 naive and one CD8 memory plate per donor.

Regarding the study as a whole: Relative to their counterparts shared across all four donors, non-shared clonotypes exhibited diminished generation probabilities. In having few donors, the study represented limited genetic and exposure-history diversity.

The assay was immunoSEQ multiplex PCR, and TCRdb's table has in-frame clones only and misses some. In the table there are over a million clones, roughly 97% of which are singletons. Per the germline V gene, CDR1 is MGHDK and CDR2 is SYGVNS. The V segment lost 6 bases and the J segment 3 bases; nucleotides outside the gene matches: 18. The CDR3 has 18 residues. The TCR was taken from a man aged 25 to 40 in good health. The sample comprised naive CD4+ T cells sorted from blood. Subset specified: CD45RA+ positively selected. The chain couples TRBV25-1 to TRBJ1-1; 8 bases fit TRBD1. As DNA, the CDR3 is TGTGCCAGCAGCCGTCGGGGAATCGGGACAGGTAGGGACACTGAAGCTTTCTTT. This gives the protein CASSRRGIGTGRDTEAFF. The full variable domain, its missing parts supplied by reference TRBV25-1 and TRBJ1-1, is EADIYQTPRYLVIGTGKKITLECSQTMGHDKMYWYQQDPGMELHLIHYSYGVNSTEKGDLSSESTVSRIRTEHFPLTLESARPSHTSQYLCASSRRGIGTGRDTEAFFGQGTRLTVV.